This TCR beta chain was sequenced during a study of T-cell reconstitution after alpha-beta-depleted transplantation in children. This clonotype was seen only a few times. Construction of the TCRbeta library involved unique molecular identifiers. MiXCR, run by TCRdb on the PCR reads, gives a single entry per CDR3 protein. The sample yields 500,000 or so distinct CDR3 sequences, approximately 30% seen once. Germline values: CDR1 PRHDT, CDR2 FYEKMQ (reference sequence). J was trimmed by 2 bases and V by 1 base; bases with no gene match: 7. The CDR3 runs to 16 residues. This TCR was sampled from a human donor who donated a stem cell graft to a child with aplastic anemia. The sample was PBMCs from the stem cell graft donor, taken from the stem cell graft. The V call is TRBV13, the J call TRBJ2-5; 7 bases map to TRBD1. CDR3 loop: CASSLVSGGLQETQYF. The CDR3 bases are TGTGCCAGCAGCTTAGTTTCAGGGGGTCTTCAAGAGACCCAGTACTTC.